The present T cell receptor beta chain was sequenced within a study of early stage breast cancer tumors. Produced via immunoSEQ multiplex PCR; TCRdb's table is partial and in-frame only. Of some 75,000 clones listed, 65% to 85% were seen once; the top ten hold under 3.5%. The germline V gene has CDR1 SGHTA and CDR2 FQGNSA. V gave up 5 bases and J gave up 0 bases; unmatched junction bases: 3. The length of the CDR3 is 15 residues. The TCR was taken from a person aged 55 to 69 with breast cancer. The chain combines TRBV7-2 with TRBJ1-5, with 8 nucleotides matching TRBD1. The sample taken for sequencing was blood. This CDR3 is CASSPGGSSNQPQHF. CDR3 in DNA: TGTGCCAGCAGCCCAGGGGGCAGTAGCAATCAGCCCCAGCATTTT.